The subject of this entry is one T cell receptor (beta chain). This receptor's antigen is unknown. Base qualities were left out, and no much larger clone turns up one base away. Another Seattle source contributed samples from volunteer blood donors who had recovered from COVID-19. The collaborating institutions used their own protocols to collect whole blood in K2EDTA tubes. Collaborator samples were shipped for TCRbeta analysis as frozen whole blood, isolated PBMCs, or DNA extracted from either sample type. V is pared back by 1 base and J by 0 bases, with 13 bases lying between the germline termini. The germline V gene yields LGHNA for CDR1 and YNFKEQ for CDR2. The CDR3 starts with the cysteine, ends with the phenylalanine, and has 18 residues. Only the CDR3 part of the read is kept: 54 bases, read in frame from the first base. This sample was taken from a study of blood T cell repertoires in COVID-19 (dated by TCRdb to about 2020). About the investigation overall: Collaborator samples came from the United States, Italy and Spain and covered acute and convalescent phases of COVID-19. The material from the prospective study consisted of cDNA or gDNA derived from T cells, B-cell-depleted T cells, or PBMCs. Subjects who had been exposed to COVID-19, were actively infected with it, or had recovered from it provided the deeply sampled blood TCRbeta repertoires that made up the dataset. The repertoires were released in a freely available public database meant as a resource for research on the immune response to SARS-CoV-2. Samples were obtained from the ongoing ImmuneRACE study (first 160 participants) and from roughly 1,300 subjects provided by 6 global collaborators. The sample metadata nearly always contained a de-identified subject ID, COVID-19 status, age in years and sex. Where HLA class I and class II types were available, the types were taken from metadata supplied by the sample provider, not from assay-based typing. The paper's findings and limits, for the study overall: How much clinical and demographic metadata was included differed by source and by participant, and the metadata was provided uncurated.

The immunoSEQ Assay, a bias-controlled multiplex PCR, was used to amplify TCRbeta CDR3 regions from genomic DNA. On the authors' methods: Nucleated cell counts per sample were estimated from amplification of reference gene primers within the assay. Sequence reads were collapsed and filtered to measure the absolute abundance of every unique TCRbeta CDR3 rearrangement. For each sample, productive Simpson clonality was calculated as the square root of Simpson's diversity index across productive rearrangements. The table comes from immuneACCESS by way of TCRdb, which keeps in-frame sequences with V and J called. Part of the clones is missing from these tables; in studies checked, under half for an unresolved V gene and the rest for unknown reasons. V and J calls and clone size follow that table, whereas D and trimming were derived from the DNA. The sample has under 200,000 clones on record, about 85% of them singletons. The ten largest clonotypes hold roughly 1.3% of the sample.

Source material: peripheral blood. The receptor chain draws on TRBV4-2 and TRBJ2-6, and possibly TRBD2, on 6 matching bases. This clonotype was sampled from a man aged 55 to 70 who had recovered from COVID-19. The nucleotide sequence is TGTGCCAGCAGCCAAGTAGGCGGGGAGGACTCTGGGGCCAACGTCCTGACTTTC. Protein translation: CASSQVGGEDSGANVLTF.